This TCR beta chain appears in the sequencing data of a study of blood T cell repertoires in COVID-19. Background on the study: COVID-19 samples, acute and convalescent, were from the United States, Italy and Spain. The cDNA or gDNA used as material had been derived from T cells, B-cell-depleted T cells, or PBMCs.

CDR3 length equals 16 residues. The V gene's germline CDR1 is MNHEY and CDR2 SVGEGT. V was cut by 5 bases and J by 4 bases, with 18 bases left in between. Under the authors' procedure: Nucleated cell number was recorded as an estimate derived from reference gene primer amplification. Assay: immunoSEQ multiplex PCR; the TCRdb copy retains only in-frame clones and omits some. V and J calls and clone size follow that table, whereas D and trimming were derived from the DNA. The profile covers tens of thousands of clones, with over 80% appearing a single time and around 13% taken by the ten largest. The sample comprised peripheral blood. This receptor was obtained from a woman aged 80 or over with acute or convalescent COVID-19. The chain is built from TRBV6-2 or TRBV6-3 and TRBJ2-1, with D possibly matching TRBD2 (6 bases). The CDR3 protein is CASSNPEIAAYNEQFF. The CDR3 nucleotides are TGTGCCAGCAGTAACCCGGAAATAGCGGCTTACAATGAGCAGTTCTTC.